The 8 T cell receptor beta chains below come from one sample, sequenced in a study of blood T cells in healthy people across ages. Together with a sample-barcoded 5' primer, a J-beta primer mix was included in a second PCR lasting about 7 to 11 cycles. TCRdb reprocessed the 5' RACE reads with MiXCR, giving one entry per CDR3 protein. The sample yields more than 700,000 distinct CDR3 sequences, roughly 50% seen once. The material sequenced was blood. The receptors were gathered from a man older than 75 in good health.

This chain links TRBV4-1 with TRBJ2-3; D is unresolved. Germline CDR1 MGHRA, CDR2 YSYEKL. V lost 0 bases to trimming and J lost 14 bases, with 21 bases between them. The CDR3 consists of 15 residues. The CDR3 here is CASSQDRAAHRYAYF. CDR3 coding DNA: TGCGCCAGCAGCCAAGATCGGGCGGCACACAGATACGCGTATTTT.

The chain is built from TRBV4-1 and TRBJ2-5, with D possibly being TRBD1 (6 bases). CDR1 and CDR2 from the germline V gene are MGHRA and YSYEKL. This CDR3 has 14 amino acids. V was cut by 3 bases and J by 11 bases, with 19 bases left in between. DNA of the CDR3: TGCGCCAGCAGCCAGGTGGGGACACGCGCAGAGCAGTACTTC. Encoded protein: CASSQVGTRAEQYF.

This clonotype has only one observation. This rearrangement joins TRBV2 to TRBJ1-2; D remains ambiguous. The CDR3 contains 14 residues. V was trimmed by 7 bases and J by 2 bases, leaving 14 bases between them. The germline CDR1 and CDR2 sequences are SNHLY and FYNNEI. CDR3 bases: TGTGCCAGCAAGGAAAACAGAATCAACTATGGCTACACCTTC. As protein: CASKENRINYGYTF.

DNA of the CDR3: TGCAGTGCTGAATTGACCGGGACAGGGGCCATCCAAGAGACCCAGTACTTC. As protein: CSAELTGTGAIQETQYF. The V and J genes are TRBV20-1 and TRBJ2-5; TRBD1 matches 10 bases. The V gene's germline CDR1 is DFQATT and CDR2 SNEGSKA (reference sequence). V dropped 5 bases and J dropped 1; count of bases not matched to a gene: 13. This CDR3 has 17 amino acids.

The rearrangement joins TRBV20-1 to TRBJ2-5; TRBD2 matches 10 bases. This CDR3 has 18 amino acids. CDR1 and CDR2 from the germline V gene are DFQATT and SNEGSKA (reference sequence). Trimming removed 6 bases from V and 11 bases from J; junction bases left unmatched: 27. CDR3 sequence: CSARGASGRVGRHNEQYF. The CDR3 DNA follows: TGCAGTGCCCGCGGGGCTAGCGGGAGAGTTGGGAGGCACAATGAGCAGTACTTC.

The sample holds a few counts of this clonotype. The J gene is TRBJ2-5, the V gene TRBV20-1, with unresolved D. CDR3 size: 12 residues. V was trimmed by 4 bases and J by 5 bases, leaving 11 bases between them. Germline V gene data show CDR1 as DFQATT and CDR2 as SNEGSKA (reference sequence). In nucleotides, the CDR3 is TGCAGTGCTATTGTGGGCTCGGAGACCCAGTACTTC. Translation gives CSAIVGSETQYF.

The chain is built from TRBV11-2 and TRBJ1-6; D gene uncertain. V lost 6 bases and J 7 bases, leaving 10 bases between the germline ends. Germline V lookup: CDR1 SGHAT, CDR2 FQNNGV. The CDR3 extends over 13 amino acids. The CDR3, as DNA: TGTGCCAGCAGTCCCCACAAGAATTCACCCCTCCACTTT. It translates to CASSPHKNSPLHF.

V and J are TRBV27 and TRBJ2-7, with TRBD1 identical over 8 bases. The J call is in doubt because the DNA end fits TRBJ2-4 better. The V gene's germline CDR1 is MNHEY and CDR2 SMNVEV (reference sequence). This CDR3 is 16 amino acids long. Here the CDR3 DNA reads TGTGCCAGCAGTGACCGGACAGGGTGGGGCAAAAACATTCAGTACTTC. As protein: CASSDRTGWGKNIQYF.